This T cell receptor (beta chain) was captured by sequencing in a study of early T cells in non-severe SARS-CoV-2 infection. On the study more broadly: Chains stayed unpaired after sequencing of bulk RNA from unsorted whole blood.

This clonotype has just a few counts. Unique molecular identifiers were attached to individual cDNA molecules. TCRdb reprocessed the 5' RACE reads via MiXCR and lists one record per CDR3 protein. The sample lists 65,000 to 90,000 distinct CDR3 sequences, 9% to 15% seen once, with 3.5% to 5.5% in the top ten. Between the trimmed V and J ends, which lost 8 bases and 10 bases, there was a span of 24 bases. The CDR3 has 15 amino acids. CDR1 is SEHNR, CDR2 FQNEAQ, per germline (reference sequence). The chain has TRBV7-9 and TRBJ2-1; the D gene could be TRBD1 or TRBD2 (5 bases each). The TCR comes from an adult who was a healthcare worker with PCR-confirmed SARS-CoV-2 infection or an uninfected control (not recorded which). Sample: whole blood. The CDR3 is CASLIGGTGYEEQFF. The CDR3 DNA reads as TGTGCCAGCCTCATCGGTGGGACCGGGTATGAGGAGCAGTTCTTC. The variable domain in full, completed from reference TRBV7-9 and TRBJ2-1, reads DTGVSQNPRHKITKRGQNVTFRCDPISEHNRLYWYRQTLGQGPEFLTYFQNEAQLEKSRLLSDRFSAERPKGSFSTLEIQRTEQGDSAMYLCASLIGGTGYEEQFFGPGTRLTVL.